What follows are 24 T cell receptor beta chains derived from one specimen sequenced in a study of Graves' ophthalmopathy and Graves' hyperthyroidism. The sequenced template was RNA, covering the TCR beta CDR3 region. The first-round RT-PCR employed HTBI primers together with the Qiagen OneStep RT-PCR kit. A multiplex PCR was then performed as the second round. TCRdb recomputed calls from the multiplex PCR reads with MiXCR, one row per CDR3 protein. The sample includes hundreds of thousands of distinct CDR3 sequences, approximately 14% seen only once; the top ten take over 8%. The sample taken for sequencing was blood. The source of these receptors is a woman aged 30 to 39 with Graves' ophthalmopathy.

This clonotype was counted many times. The rearrangement uses TRBV9 and TRBJ2-5, with 7 bases that match TRBD2. The CDR3 covers 15 residues. V was clipped by 0 bases and J by 2 bases; unmatched bases: 4. Germline loops: CDR1 SGDLS, CDR2 YYNGEE. The CDR3 is CASSVGGTTQETQYF. As DNA, the CDR3 is TGTGCCAGCAGCGTAGGAGGGACTACTCAAGAGACCCAGTACTTC.

Ten or more counts support this clonotype. The gene calls are TRBV28 and TRBJ1-2; D is ambiguous. Looked up from germline, CDR1 is MDHEN and CDR2 is SYDVKM. The V gene lost 4 bases and the J gene lost 4 bases, with 4 bases spanning the gap. This CDR3 contains 11 residues. As DNA, the CDR3 is TGTGCCAGCAGTTACCGCTATGGCTACACCTTC. It codes for CASSYRYGYTF.

This clonotype was seen repeatedly, ten times or more. The CDR3 DNA reads TGTGCCAGTAAAGGGAGGGGTCGCCAGCCCCAGCATTTT. It translates to CASKGRGRQPQHF. The genes are TRBV19 and TRBJ1-5, with a possible D match to TRBD1 (5 bases). The length of the CDR3 is 13 residues. Between the trimmed V and J ends, which lost 7 bases and 7 bases, there was a span of 14 bases. Germline CDR1 reads LNHDA; CDR2 reads SQIVND (reference sequence). The whole variable domain, remainder taken from reference TRBV19 and TRBJ1-5, is DGGITQSPKYLFRKEGQNVTLSCEQNLNHDAMYWYRQDPGQGLRLIYYSQIVNDFQKGDIAEGYSVSREKKESFPLTVTSAQKNPTAFYLCASKGRGRQPQHFGDGTRLSIL.

This clonotype was seen at least ten times. V is TRBV11-1 and J is TRBJ2-7; a weak D match, TRBD2 (6 bases). CDR3 length: 14 amino acids. V was shortened by 1 base and J by 9 bases, with 16 bases between the two germline ends. The V gene's germline CDR1 is SGHAT and CDR2 FQDESV (reference sequence). CDR3 sequence: CASSLGSRDLRQYF. CDR3 DNA: TGTGCCAGCAGCTTAGGCTCCCGGGACTTGAGGCAGTACTTC.

Ten or more counts support this clonotype. V gene TRBV30 combines with J gene TRBJ1-2, with 7 nucleotides matching TRBD1. Germline V CDR1 and CDR2: GTSNPN, SVGIG (reference sequence). J gave up 7 bases and V 3 bases, and 8 bases lay outside the gene matches. The CDR3 spans 13 residues. The CDR3 reads CAWRVTGTAGYTF. DNA of the CDR3: TGTGCCTGGAGGGTGACCGGGACAGCTGGCTACACCTTC.

This clonotype was counted ten times or more. V usage is TRBV4-1 and J usage is TRBJ2-5, with a possible D match to TRBD2 (6 bases). This CDR3 is 16 amino acids long. Trimming removed 2 bases at V and 5 bases at J, with 18 bases between. The germline CDR1 and CDR2 sequences are MGHRA and YSYEKL. In DNA form, the CDR3 reads TGCGCCAGCAGCCAACCTTTTCGGGAGTCTGCCGAGACCCAGTACTTC. It yields the protein CASSQPFRESAETQYF.

V and J are TRBV19 and TRBJ2-7; possible D gene TRBD2, 5 bases. The V gene's germline CDR1 is LNHDA and CDR2 SQIVND (reference sequence). The CDR3 sequence is 16 residues long. V lost 0 bases and J 2 bases, leaving 14 bases between the germline ends. The DNA for the CDR3 is TGTGCCAGTAGTATAGAAGGCAGTTCCGGGACCTACGAGCAGTACTTC. Translated: CASSIEGSSGTYEQYF.

In this sample, this clonotype turned up many times. The gene calls are TRBV10-3 and TRBJ2-7; no firm D call. Trimming removed 8 bases from V and 3 bases from J, with 8 bases in between. The CDR3 covers 11 residues. Germline V gene sequence: CDR1 ENHRY, CDR2 SYGVKD. CDR3 sequence reads: CAIGWIYEQYF. CDR3 nucleotide sequence: TGTGCCATCGGGTGGATCTACGAGCAGTACTTC.

This clonotype has ten or more counts. The gene calls are TRBV12-3 or TRBV12-4 and TRBJ1-1, with D unresolved. Trimming removed 4 bases from V and 5 bases from J, with 14 bases in between. This CDR3 is built from 14 residues. The CDR3 bases are TGTGCCAGCAGTTCGCCCGCTTTTGGGACTGAAGCTTTCTTT. The encoded protein is CASSSPAFGTEAFF.

This clonotype has a count of ten or more. This sequence joins TRBV5-1 and TRBJ1-3; the D is unclear. The V end lost 1 base, the J end lost 0 bases, and 8 bases lay between the germline ends. The germline gives CDR1 SGHRS, CDR2 YFSETQ. The CDR3 extends over 15 amino acids. The CDR3 loop is CASSLSSTSGNTIYF. The CDR3 nucleotides read TGCGCCAGCAGCTTGAGCAGCACCTCTGGAAACACCATATATTTT.

In this sample, this clonotype turned up many times. The chain combines TRBV6-1 with TRBJ2-7; D ambiguous. V was cut by 7 bases and J by 3 bases, with 10 bases left in between. Germline CDR1 is MNHNS and CDR2 is SASEGT. The CDR3 has 12 residues. The CDR3: CASTGGSYEQYF. The CDR3 DNA is TGTGCCAGCACAGGTGGAAGCTACGAGCAGTACTTC.

This clonotype was counted only a few times. The rearrangement links TRBV3-1 to TRBJ2-2, with D unclear. Germline V gene lookup returns CDR1 LGHDT and CDR2 YNNKEL (reference sequence). The ends were cut back, 1 base at V and 3 bases at J, with 6 bases in the middle. This CDR3 is built from 14 residues. CDR3 region: CASSQGLHTGELFF. The CDR3 bases are TGTGCCAGCAGCCAAGGGCTTCACACCGGGGAGCTGTTTTTT.

The rearrangement joins TRBV6-1 to TRBJ1-1; the D gene is possibly TRBD1 (6 bases). The CDR3 has 15 amino acids. Deletions cut 6 bases from V and 5 bases from J, with 19 bases between. Germline assignment: CDR1 MNHNS and CDR2 SASEGT. Written as DNA, the CDR3 is TGTGCCAGCAGCGGACGGATGGGGGCGGAGACTGAAGCTTTCTTT. Its translation: CASSGRMGAETEAFF.

CDR3 coding DNA: TGTGCCAGCAGCCAATTGGGGGGCCGAGGGGGAATCTACGAGCAGTACTTC. It specifies CASSQLGGRGGIYEQYF. The chain combines TRBV4-2 with TRBJ2-7; the D call may be TRBD1 or TRBD2 (6 bases each). The V end was cut by 2 bases, the J end by 3 bases, with 20 bases between. The V gene's germline CDR1 is LGHNA and CDR2 YNFKEQ. The CDR3 extends over 17 amino acids.

Concerning this clonotype: This may be a read error: a much more frequent sequence differs by one nucleotide. The CDR3 protein is CSAEGAKRDTYEQCF. DNA of the CDR3: TGCAGTGCGGAGGGGGCTAAGCGGGACACCTATGAGCAGTGCTTC. This chain uses TRBV20-1 with TRBJ2-7; D possibly matches TRBD1 or TRBD2 (7 bases each). This CDR3 spans 15 amino acids. Germline CDR1 and CDR2: DFQATT and SNEGSKA (reference sequence).

The chain employs TRBV6-1 and TRBJ1-1; D may be TRBD1 (6 bases). Germline V lookup: CDR1 MNHNS, CDR2 SASEGT. The CDR3 has 15 amino acids. Trimming shortened V by 3 bases and J by 5 bases, and 16 bases separated the two germline ends. The CDR3 here is CASSEAGVFGTEAFF. As DNA, the CDR3 is TGTGCCAGCAGTGAGGCAGGGGTCTTTGGGACTGAAGCTTTCTTT.

This clonotype has at least ten counts. This chain joins TRBV27 and TRBJ1-1; D remains unclear. CDR1 and CDR2 (germline): MNHEY, SMNVEV (reference sequence). CDR3 length equals 17 residues. V lost 1 base to trimming and J lost 4 bases, with 19 bases between them. CDR3 nucleotides: TGTGCCAGCAGTTTATTTGTAACCGGGCCCTTGACCACTGAAGCTTTCTTT. Translating it yields CASSLFVTGPLTTEAFF.

The V call is TRBV12-3 or TRBV12-4, the J call TRBJ2-5; no definite D call. CDR3 length: 11 amino acids. The V and J ends lost 8 bases and 5 bases respectively, with 9 bases between them. The CDR3 is CASRMFETQYF. The CDR3 nucleotides read TGTGCCAGCCGGATGTTTGAGACCCAGTACTTC.

This clonotype was observed at least ten times. This chain links TRBV6-5 with TRBJ2-5; 7 positions match TRBD1. The ends lost 4 bases at V and 7 bases at J; junction bases unmatched: 6. This CDR3 has 13 amino acids. Per the germline V gene, CDR1 is MNHEY and CDR2 is SVGAGI. This chain's CDR3 is CASSSDRVGTQYF. The DNA of the CDR3 is TGTGCCAGCAGTTCCGACAGGGTAGGGACCCAGTACTTC.

The chain recombines TRBV28 with TRBJ1-1; perhaps TRBD1 as D (6 bases). The V gene lost 10 bases and the J gene lost 0 bases, with 15 bases spanning the gap. The CDR3 runs to 14 residues. CDR1 is MDHEN, CDR2 SYDVKM, per germline. The CDR3 DNA reads as TGTGCCACCACAGGGCAGGTAATGAACACTGAAGCTTTCTTT. Protein product: CATTGQVMNTEAFF.

This chain joins TRBV3-1 and TRBJ2-5; no firm D call. The CDR3 covers 14 residues. V lost 1 base, J lost 5 bases, and 11 bases lay in between. Germline values: CDR1 LGHDT, CDR2 YNNKEL (reference sequence). CDR3: CASSQGWGGETQYF. DNA of the CDR3: TGTGCCAGCAGCCAAGGATGGGGTGGGGAGACCCAGTACTTC.

The chain combines TRBV11-2 with TRBJ1-5, with 10 bases fitting TRBD1. The germline CDR1 and CDR2 sequences are SGHAT and FQNNGV. V trimming: 3 bases; J trimming: 2 bases; junction bases outside the gene matches: 7. The CDR3 contains 17 residues. The CDR3 protein is CASSFGTGAVGNQPQHF. As DNA, the CDR3 is TGTGCCAGCAGCTTTGGGACAGGGGCCGTTGGCAATCAGCCCCAGCATTTT.

There are many counts of this clonotype. The chain is built from TRBV5-1 and TRBJ2-7; D is unclear. The CDR3 has 13 residues. Per germline, CDR1 SGHRS and CDR2 YFSETQ. Trimming pared 2 bases from V and 6 bases from J, leaving 12 bases between. In nucleotides, the CDR3 is TGCGCCAGCAGCTTCAATCGGGCCTCCGAGCAGTACTTC. The encoded protein is CASSFNRASEQYF.

This clonotype was observed many times. The V call is TRBV27, the J call TRBJ1-1, with a tentative D call TRBD1 (6 bases). The CDR3 loop spans 13 amino acids. Trimming shortened V by 5 bases and J by 7 bases, and 14 bases separated the two germline ends. Per the germline V gene, CDR1 is MNHEY and CDR2 is SMNVEV (reference sequence). CDR3 sequence reads: CASSGYREDEAFF. The CDR3 nucleotides are TGTGCCAGCAGTGGGTACAGGGAAGATGAAGCTTTCTTT.